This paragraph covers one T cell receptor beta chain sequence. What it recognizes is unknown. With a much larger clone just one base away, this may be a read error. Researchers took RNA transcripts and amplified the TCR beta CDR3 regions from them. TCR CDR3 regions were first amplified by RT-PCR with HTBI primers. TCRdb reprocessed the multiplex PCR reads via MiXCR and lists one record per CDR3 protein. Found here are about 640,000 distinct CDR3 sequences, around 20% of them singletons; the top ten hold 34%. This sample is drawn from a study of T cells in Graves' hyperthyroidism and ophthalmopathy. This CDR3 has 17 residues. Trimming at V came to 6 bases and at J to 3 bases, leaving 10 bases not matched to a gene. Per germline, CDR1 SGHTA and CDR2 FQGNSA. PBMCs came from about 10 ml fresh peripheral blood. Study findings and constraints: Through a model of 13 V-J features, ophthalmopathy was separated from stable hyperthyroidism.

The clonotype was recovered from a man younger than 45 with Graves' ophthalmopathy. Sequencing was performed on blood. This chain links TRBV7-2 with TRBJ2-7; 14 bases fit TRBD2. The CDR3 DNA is TGTGCCAGCAGTTCATCAGGGACTAGCGGGAGAGTCTACGAGCAGTACTTC. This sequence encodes CASSSSGTSGRVYEQYF.